These 27 T cell receptor beta chains originate from one sample sequenced in a study of T cell repertoires and HLA-DP antigens. Sequencing used immunoSEQ multiplex PCR; TCRdb keeps in-frame clones, though not all of them. The data show approximately 90,000 clones, about nine tenths seen once. These receptors have no identified antigens. The material sequenced was CD4+ T cells from PBMCs. The receptors were sampled from a man between 45 and 60 years old in good health and CMV-seronegative.

The J gene is TRBJ2-7, the V gene TRBV11-2; 9 bases are a match to TRBD2. The CDR3 extends over 17 amino acids. With 3 bases clipped from V and 0 bases from J, the junction kept 9 bases outside the gene matches. CDR1 and CDR2 from the germline V gene are SGHAT and FQNNGV. CDR3 nucleotide sequence: TGTGCCAGCAGCTTTAGGCCCAGCGGGGGGAGCTCCTACGAGCAGTACTTC. Encoded protein: CASSFRPSGGSSYEQYF.

This sequence joins TRBV2 and TRBJ1-5; no clear D gene. Germline CDR1 reads SNHLY; CDR2 reads FYNNEI. The CDR3 length is 15 residues. V shed 4 bases and J shed 3 bases, with 13 bases lying between them. The CDR3 bases are TGTGCCAGCAGTGGTGAAAAGGGAGTCAATCAGCCCCAGCATTTT. Its translation is CASSGEKGVNQPQHF.

The gene calls are TRBV7-2 and TRBJ2-3; D remains unclear. The CDR3 loop spans 12 amino acids. The V and J ends lost 5 bases and 2 bases respectively, with 5 bases between them. Germline-derived CDR1 and CDR2 are SGHTA and FQGNSA. The CDR3 sequence: CASSPATDTQYF. CDR3 DNA sequence: TGTGCCAGCAGCCCTGCCACAGATACGCAGTATTTT.

The gene calls are TRBV27 and TRBJ1-6; weak D call: TRBD1 (5 bases). The germline gives CDR1 MNHEY, CDR2 SMNVEV (reference sequence). The CDR3 consists of 15 residues. Trimming cost V 6 bases and J 7 bases, with 16 bases left between them. The CDR3 DNA follows: TGTGCCAGCAGGGGCCGGGACGGTGGCAATTCACCCCTCCACTTT. This gives the protein CASRGRDGGNSPLHF.

CDR3 nucleotides: TGTGCCAGCTCACTATCCTGGTCAGACTACGAGCAGTACTTC. It specifies CASSLSWSDYEQYF. J is TRBJ2-7 and V is TRBV18, with unresolved D. Between the trimmed V and J ends, which lost 4 bases and 3 bases, there was a span of 13 bases. The CDR3 totals 14 residues. Germline V CDR1 and CDR2: KGHSH, LQKENI.

In this sample, this clone turned up a few times. The genes are TRBV5-1 and TRBJ1-1; D gene ambiguous. Trimming stripped 5 bases from V and 0 bases from J, with 14 bases between. Germline-derived CDR1 and CDR2 are SGHRS and YFSETQ. CDR3 length: 15 residues. The CDR3 bases are TGCGCCAGCAGTACTGACGGACGTTTGAACACTGAAGCTTTCTTT. This gives the protein CASSTDGRLNTEAFF.

This chain connects TRBV20-1 to TRBJ1-3; 7 nucleotides agree with TRBD1. There are 11 residues in the CDR3. Germline lookup yields CDR1 DFQATT and CDR2 SNEGSKA (reference sequence). The trim removed 3 bases at V and 16 bases at J, leaving 9 bases unmatched. In DNA, the CDR3 is TGCAGTGCTAGGGATCGGACAGGAGGGTATTTT. Translation gives CSARDRTGGYF.

This chain connects TRBV28 to TRBJ1-2; D is uncertain. The germline gives CDR1 MDHEN, CDR2 SYDVKM. Trimming took off 6 bases at V and 4 bases at J, with 9 bases between the two ends. The CDR3 is 12 amino acids. The CDR3 region is CASSPRPYGYTF. The CDR3 DNA reads TGTGCCAGCAGCCCTAGGCCCTATGGCTACACCTTC.

The rearrangement uses TRBV15 and TRBJ1-2; unclear D gene. Germline loops: CDR1 LNHNV, CDR2 YYDKDF (reference sequence). The CDR3 loop spans 14 amino acids. Trimming took 0 bases from V and 5 from J, leaving 10 bases between them. The CDR3 DNA follows: TGTGCCACCAGCAGAGATCGGGCAGAATATGGCTACACCTTC. This codes for CATSRDRAEYGYTF.

The chain is built from TRBV7-9 and TRBJ2-5; possibly TRBD1 or TRBD2 for D (6 bases each). Trimming cost V 7 bases and J 4 bases, with 19 bases left between them. CDR3 length: 15 residues. Germline V gives CDR1 SEHNR, CDR2 FQNEAQ (reference sequence). As DNA, the CDR3 is TGTGCCAGCAAACGGGGCGAAGGGGGGTCAGAGACCCAGTACTTC. Its protein product is CASKRGEGGSETQYF.

V is TRBV18 and J is TRBJ2-3; possible D gene TRBD2, 5 bases. Trimming took 4 bases from V and 0 from J, leaving 8 bases between them. This CDR3 has 14 residues. Germline assignment: CDR1 KGHSH and CDR2 LQKENI. The CDR3 nucleotides read TGTGCCAGCTCACTTAGCGACAGCACAGATACGCAGTATTTT. Residues: CASSLSDSTDTQYF.

Here the CDR3 reads CAVYPGLAGELSYEQYF. CDR3 in DNA: TGTGCCGTCTACCCGGGACTAGCGGGAGAGTTGTCCTACGAGCAGTACTTC. The rearrangement links TRBV7-9 to TRBJ2-7; 14 nucleotides line up with TRBD2. The germline V gene has CDR1 SEHNR and CDR2 FQNEAQ (reference sequence). The CDR3 runs 17 residues. V shed 11 bases, J shed 1 base, and the junction held 13 bases outside the gene matches.

The chain carries TRBV28 and TRBJ2-7; D gene ambiguous. V was pared by 1 base and J by 6 bases, with 4 bases between. CDR3 size: 11 residues. Germline V gene data show CDR1 as MDHEN and CDR2 as SYDVKM. This chain's CDR3 is CASSLSLEQYF. The CDR3 bases are TGTGCCAGCAGTTTATCACTCGAGCAGTACTTC.

The CDR3 DNA is TGTGCCAGCAGTTACTCCGGGGGGCAAGGAGGAAACACCATATATTTT. Translated: CASSYSGGQGGNTIYF. The chain uses TRBV6-6 and TRBJ1-3; D possibly corresponds to TRBD1 (6 bases). With 0 bases removed from V and 4 bases from J, the gap between germline ends came to 13 bases. The germline V gene has CDR1 MNHNY and CDR2 SVGAGI (reference sequence). This CDR3 comprises 16 residues.

The chain joins TRBV2 to TRBJ2-5; a weak D match, TRBD2 (6 bases). The CDR3 contains 14 residues. The germline V and J ends were trimmed by 6 bases and 1 base, with 12 bases remaining between them. The germline CDR1 and CDR2 sequences are SNHLY and FYNNEI. The CDR3 protein is CASSRSGSQETQYF. CDR3 nucleotides: TGTGCCAGCAGCCGCTCCGGGAGCCAAGAGACCCAGTACTTC.

The DNA of the CDR3 is TGCGCCAGCAGCTTGGGACAGCCTCCCTACGAGCAGTACTTC. As protein: CASSLGQPPYEQYF. The chain combines TRBV5-1 with TRBJ2-7, with D possibly TRBD1 on 5 matching bases. V lost 0 bases, J lost 2 bases, and 9 bases lay in between. Germline CDR1 and CDR2: SGHRS and YFSETQ. CDR3 length: 14 residues.

V gene TRBV10-3 combines with J gene TRBJ2-1; the match to TRBD2 covers 7 bases. Germline assignment: CDR1 ENHRY and CDR2 SYGVKD. With V trimmed by 1 base and J by 11 bases, 2 bases remained unmatched. This CDR3 contains 12 residues. CDR3 region: CAISEYGGKQFF. The DNA for the CDR3 is TGTGCCATCAGTGAGTACGGGGGGAAGCAGTTCTTC.

The rearrangement links TRBV6-1 to TRBJ1-5; no definite D call. CDR3 length equals 13 residues. The germline V gene encodes CDR1 MNHNS and CDR2 SASEGT. With 7 bases removed from V and 4 bases from J, the gap between germline ends came to 11 bases. The CDR3: CASTPTVNQPQHF. The DNA of the CDR3 is TGTGCCAGCACCCCTACAGTGAATCAGCCCCAGCATTTT.

The rearrangement joins TRBV18 to TRBJ2-2, with 12 bases identical to TRBD2. The length of the CDR3 is 15 residues. Losses at the gene ends were 6 bases for V and 4 bases for J; bases not matched to a gene: 3. Germline CDR1 reads KGHSH; CDR2 reads LQKENI. The chain's CDR3 is CASSQTSGGTGELFF. The CDR3 nucleotides read TGTGCCAGCTCCCAGACTAGCGGGGGCACCGGGGAGCTGTTTTTT.

This clone appeared a single time. The chain employs TRBV7-8 and TRBJ1-2; weak D call: TRBD1 (6 bases). The CDR3 is 13 amino acids. Germline CDR1 SGHVS, CDR2 FQNEAQ. V lost 5 bases, J lost 4 bases, and 11 bases lay in between. CDR3 in amino acids: CASSLDRFYGYTF. In DNA, the CDR3 is TGTGCCAGCAGCCTAGACAGGTTCTATGGCTACACCTTC.

The chain couples TRBV7-8 to TRBJ2-5, with 8 bases fitting TRBD2. The CDR3 sequence is 15 residues long. The germline gives CDR1 SGHVS, CDR2 FQNEAQ. J was trimmed by 7 bases and V by 0 bases; bases with no gene match: 7. The CDR3 here is CASSLAQAGGGTQYF. Written as DNA, the CDR3 is TGTGCCAGCAGCTTAGCTCAGGCGGGAGGAGGGACCCAGTACTTC.

The V and J genes are TRBV30 and TRBJ2-6; D may be TRBD1 or TRBD2 (6 bases each). Germline lookup yields CDR1 GTSNPN and CDR2 SVGIG (reference sequence). Trimming removed 7 bases at V and 0 bases at J, with 10 bases between. The length of the CDR3 is 14 residues. CDR3 in amino acids: CASRGDSGANVLTF. The CDR3 DNA is TGTGCCTCGAGGGGGGACTCTGGGGCCAACGTCCTGACTTTC.

The gene calls are TRBV7-8 and TRBJ2-2, with 9 nucleotides matching TRBD1. J was trimmed by 7 bases and V by 4 bases; bases with no gene match: 10. CDR1 and CDR2 (germline): SGHVS, FQNEAQ. The CDR3 sequence is 16 residues long. The CDR3 nucleotides read TGTGCCAGCAGCTCGCGGGACAGGGTATTGGTCGGGGAGCTGTTTTTT. It encodes CASSSRDRVLVGELFF.

The chain has TRBV5-1 and TRBJ1-4; D might be TRBD1 (5 bases). V was clipped by 1 base and J by 2 bases, with 6 bases between them. Germline assignment: CDR1 SGHRS and CDR2 YFSETQ. The CDR3 sequence is 14 residues long. CDR3 nucleotides: TGCGCCAGCAGCTTGTCAGGGACTAATGAAAAACTGTTTTTT. Amino acids: CASSLSGTNEKLFF.

This chain uses TRBV19 with TRBJ1-5, with 8 bases fitting TRBD1. The length of the CDR3 is 15 residues. Germline CDR1 LNHDA, CDR2 SQIVND (reference sequence). V lost 5 bases, J lost 6 bases, and 9 bases stayed unmatched. The CDR3 DNA is TGTGCCAGTAGTGGACGGACAGGGAGGGTTCAGCCCCAGCATTTT. Translated: CASSGRTGRVQPQHF.

CDR3: CASSPGQGARTQYF. The DNA of the CDR3 is TGTGCCAGCAGCCCCGGACAGGGGGCTCGGACCCAGTACTTC. The chain couples TRBV7-2 to TRBJ2-5; 11 bases map to TRBD1. Germline CDR1 is SGHTA and CDR2 is FQGNSA. CDR3 length: 14 residues. The J segment lost 7 bases and the V segment lost 5 bases, leaving 6 bases of the junction unmatched.

In DNA, the CDR3 is TGTGCCAGCAGCCCCCCGGGGGCGAGGAACACCGGGGAGCTGTTTTTT. This sequence encodes CASSPPGARNTGELFF. The chain links TRBV5-4 to TRBJ2-2; the D gene could be TRBD1 or TRBD2 (6 bases each). V lost 4 bases and J lost 1, with 14 bases in between. The CDR3 has 16 residues. Germline V CDR1 and CDR2: SGHNT, YYREEE (reference sequence).